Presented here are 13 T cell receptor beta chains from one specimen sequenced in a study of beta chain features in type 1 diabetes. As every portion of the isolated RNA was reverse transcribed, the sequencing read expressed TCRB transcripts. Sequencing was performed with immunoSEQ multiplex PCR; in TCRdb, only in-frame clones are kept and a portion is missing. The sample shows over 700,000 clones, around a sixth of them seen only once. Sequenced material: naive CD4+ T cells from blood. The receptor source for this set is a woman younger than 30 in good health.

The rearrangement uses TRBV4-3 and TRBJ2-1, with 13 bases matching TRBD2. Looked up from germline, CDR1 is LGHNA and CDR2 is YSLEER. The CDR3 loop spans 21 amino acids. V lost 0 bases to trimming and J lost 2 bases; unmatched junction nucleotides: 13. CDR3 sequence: CASSQDYGTSGILGTYNEQFF. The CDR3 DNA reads TGCGCCAGCAGCCAAGATTATGGGACTAGCGGGATATTGGGGACCTACAATGAGCAGTTCTTC.

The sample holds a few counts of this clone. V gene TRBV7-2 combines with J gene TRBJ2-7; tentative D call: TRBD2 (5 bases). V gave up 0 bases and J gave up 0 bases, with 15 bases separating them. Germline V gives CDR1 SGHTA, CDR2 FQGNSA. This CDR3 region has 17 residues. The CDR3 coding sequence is TGTGCCAGCAGCTTAGCTATTTTGCCGGGAAGCTCCTACGAGCAGTACTTC. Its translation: CASSLAILPGSSYEQYF.

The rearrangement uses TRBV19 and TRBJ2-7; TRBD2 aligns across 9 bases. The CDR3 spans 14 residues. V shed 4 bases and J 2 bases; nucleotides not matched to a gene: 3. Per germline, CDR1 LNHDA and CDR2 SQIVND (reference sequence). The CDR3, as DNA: TGTGCCAGTAGTACAAGACTAGCGGCCTACGAGCAGTACTTC. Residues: CASSTRLAAYEQYF.

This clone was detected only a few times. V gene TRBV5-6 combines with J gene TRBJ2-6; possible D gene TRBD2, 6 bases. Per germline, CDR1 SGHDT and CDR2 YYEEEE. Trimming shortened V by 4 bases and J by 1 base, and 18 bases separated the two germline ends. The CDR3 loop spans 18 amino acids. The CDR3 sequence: CASSAYVGGPSGANVLTF. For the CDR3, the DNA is TGTGCCAGCAGCGCGTACGTGGGGGGACCTTCTGGGGCCAACGTCCTGACTTTC.

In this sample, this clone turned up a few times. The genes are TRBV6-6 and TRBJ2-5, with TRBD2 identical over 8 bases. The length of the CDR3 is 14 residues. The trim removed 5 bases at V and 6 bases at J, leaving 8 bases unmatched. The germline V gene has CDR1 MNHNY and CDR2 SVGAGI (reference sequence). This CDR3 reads CASSPQPGGKTQYF. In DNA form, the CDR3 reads TGTGCCAGCAGTCCCCAACCGGGGGGGAAGACCCAGTACTTC.

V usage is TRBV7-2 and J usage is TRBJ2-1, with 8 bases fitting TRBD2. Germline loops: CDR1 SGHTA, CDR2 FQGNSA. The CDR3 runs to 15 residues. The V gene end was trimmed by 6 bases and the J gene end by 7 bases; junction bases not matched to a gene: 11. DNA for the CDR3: TGTGCCAGCAGGGAACCGGGACTAGGGATTAATGAGCAGTTCTTC. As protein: CASREPGLGINEQFF.

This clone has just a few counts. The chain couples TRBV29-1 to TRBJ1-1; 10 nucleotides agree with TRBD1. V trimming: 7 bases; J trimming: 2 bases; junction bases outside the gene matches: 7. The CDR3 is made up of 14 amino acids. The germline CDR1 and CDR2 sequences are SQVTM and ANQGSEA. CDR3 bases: TGCAGCGCGAGGGACAGGGGATTCAACACTGAAGCTTTCTTT. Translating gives CSARDRGFNTEAFF. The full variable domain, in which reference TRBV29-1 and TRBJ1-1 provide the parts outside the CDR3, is SAVISQKPSRDICQRGTSLTIQCQVDSQVTMMFWYRQQPGQSLTLIATANQGSEATYESGFVIDKFPISRPNLTFSTLTVSNMSPEDSSIYLCSARDRGFNTEAFFGQGTRLTVV.

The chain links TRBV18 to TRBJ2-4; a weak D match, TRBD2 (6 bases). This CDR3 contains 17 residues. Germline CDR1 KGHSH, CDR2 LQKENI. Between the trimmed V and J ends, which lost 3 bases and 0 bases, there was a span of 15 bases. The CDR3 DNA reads TGTGCCAGCTCACCGGCGGAGGGGACCATAGCCAAAAACATTCAGTACTTC. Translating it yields CASSPAEGTIAKNIQYF.

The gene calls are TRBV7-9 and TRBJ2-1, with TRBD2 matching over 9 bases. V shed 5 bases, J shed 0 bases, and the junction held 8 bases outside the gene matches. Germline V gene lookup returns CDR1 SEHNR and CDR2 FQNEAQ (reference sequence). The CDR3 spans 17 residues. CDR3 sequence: CASSHTSGPSSYNEQFF. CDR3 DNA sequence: TGTGCCAGCAGCCACACTAGCGGGCCGAGCTCCTACAATGAGCAGTTCTTC.

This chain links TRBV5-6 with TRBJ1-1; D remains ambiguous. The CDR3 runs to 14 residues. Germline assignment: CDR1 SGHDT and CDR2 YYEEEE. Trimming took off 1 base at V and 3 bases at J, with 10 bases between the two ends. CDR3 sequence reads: CASSLLSGHTEAFF. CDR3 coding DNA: TGTGCCAGCAGCTTGTTATCAGGCCACACTGAAGCTTTCTTT.

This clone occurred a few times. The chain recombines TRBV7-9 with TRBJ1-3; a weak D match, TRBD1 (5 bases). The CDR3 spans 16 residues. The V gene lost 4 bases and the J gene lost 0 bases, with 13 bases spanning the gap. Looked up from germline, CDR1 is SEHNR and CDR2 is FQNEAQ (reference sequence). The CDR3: CASSYARGSSGNTIYF. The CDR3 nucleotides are TGTGCCAGCAGCTACGCGCGGGGGAGCTCTGGAAACACCATATATTTT.

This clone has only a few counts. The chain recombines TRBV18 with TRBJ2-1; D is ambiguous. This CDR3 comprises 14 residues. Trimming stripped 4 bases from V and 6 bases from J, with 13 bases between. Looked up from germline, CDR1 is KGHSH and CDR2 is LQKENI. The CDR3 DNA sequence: TGTGCCAGCTCACAACAAGGGAACGGCAATGAGCAGTTCTTC. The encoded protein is CASSQQGNGNEQFF.

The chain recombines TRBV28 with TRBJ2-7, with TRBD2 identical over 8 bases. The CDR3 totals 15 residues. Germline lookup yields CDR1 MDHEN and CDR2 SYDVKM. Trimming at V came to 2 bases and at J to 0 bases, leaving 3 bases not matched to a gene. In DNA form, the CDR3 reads TGTGCCAGCAGTTTAGTAGCGGGGAGCTCCTACGAGCAGTACTTC. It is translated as CASSLVAGSSYEQYF.